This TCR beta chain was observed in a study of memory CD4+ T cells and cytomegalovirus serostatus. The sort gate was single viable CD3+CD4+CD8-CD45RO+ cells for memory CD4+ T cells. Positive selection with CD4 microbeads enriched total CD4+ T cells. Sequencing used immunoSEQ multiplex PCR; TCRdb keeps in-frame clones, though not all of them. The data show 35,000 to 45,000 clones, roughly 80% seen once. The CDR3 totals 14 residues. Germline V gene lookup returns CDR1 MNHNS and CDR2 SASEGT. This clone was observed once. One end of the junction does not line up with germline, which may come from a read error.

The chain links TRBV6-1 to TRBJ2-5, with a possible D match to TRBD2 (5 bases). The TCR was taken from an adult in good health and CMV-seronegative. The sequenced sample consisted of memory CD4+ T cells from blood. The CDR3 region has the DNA TGTGCCAGCATCCCCACGGGCAGTGGAGGCTTTGTGGACTTC. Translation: CASIPTGSGGFVDF.